This T cell receptor beta chain originates from a study of regulatory T cells in long-lasting Graves disease. Study overall: Less than 3 months of antithyroid drugs had been taken by newly diagnosed Graves' patients. Study-level points and caveats: Lower TCR diversity characterized persistent Graves' patients relative to newly diagnosed patients.

CDR3-region Arm-PCR and iRepertoire HTBI primers produced the TCR beta libraries. TCRdb re-called the multiplex PCR reads through MiXCR, storing one row per CDR3 protein. The sample contains over 200,000 distinct CDR3 sequences, approximately 20% of which appear only once. Germline-derived CDR1 and CDR2 are LNHDA and SQIVND (reference sequence). The V gene end was trimmed by 5 bases and the J gene end by 3 bases; junction bases not matched to a gene: 8. The CDR3 is 15 residues long. Ten or more counts support this clonotype. The antigen is unknown. This sample's time point: newly diagnosed GD, antithyroid drugs for less than 3 months. With RNA extracted from PBMCs as input, the TCR library was made.

The J gene is TRBJ1-2, the V gene TRBV19, with TRBD1 matching over 8 bases. The material sequenced was peripheral blood mononuclear cells (PBMCs), taken at new diagnosis, from a patient treated with antithyroid drugs. This receptor was obtained from a female donor with Graves disease. Here the CDR3 reads CASSVDRGGHYGYTF. CDR3 sequence (DNA): TGTGCCAGTAGTGTCGACAGGGGTGGGCACTATGGCTACACCTTC.